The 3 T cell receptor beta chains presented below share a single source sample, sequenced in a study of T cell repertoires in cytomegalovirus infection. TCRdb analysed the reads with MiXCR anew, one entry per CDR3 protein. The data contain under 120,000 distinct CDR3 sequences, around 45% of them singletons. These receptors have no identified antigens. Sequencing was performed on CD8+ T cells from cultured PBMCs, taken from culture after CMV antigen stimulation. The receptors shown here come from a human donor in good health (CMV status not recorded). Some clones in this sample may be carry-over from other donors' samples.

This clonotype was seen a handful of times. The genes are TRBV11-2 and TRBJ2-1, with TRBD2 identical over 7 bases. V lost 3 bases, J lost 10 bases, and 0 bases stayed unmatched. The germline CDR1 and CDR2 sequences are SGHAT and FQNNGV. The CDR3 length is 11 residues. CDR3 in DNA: TGTGCCAGCAGCTTTAGCGGGGAGCAGTTCTTC. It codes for CASSFSGEQFF.

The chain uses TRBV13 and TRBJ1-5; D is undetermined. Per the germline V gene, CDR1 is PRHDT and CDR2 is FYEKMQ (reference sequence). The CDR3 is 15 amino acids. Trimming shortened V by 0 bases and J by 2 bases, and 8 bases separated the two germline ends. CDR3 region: CASSLGRAGNQPQHF. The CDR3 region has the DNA TGTGCCAGCAGCTTAGGGAGGGCGGGCAATCAGCCCCAGCATTTT.

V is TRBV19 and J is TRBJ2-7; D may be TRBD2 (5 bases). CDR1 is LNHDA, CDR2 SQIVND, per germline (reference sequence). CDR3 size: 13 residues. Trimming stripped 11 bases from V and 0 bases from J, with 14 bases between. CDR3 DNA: TGTGCCTCAGCGGTACGGAGCTCCTACGAGCAGTACTTC. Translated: CASAVRSSYEQYF.